These T cell receptor beta chains were read from a single sample in a study of T cells in Graves' hyperthyroidism and ophthalmopathy. TCRdb independently ran MiXCR on the multiplex PCR reads; one entry per CDR3 protein. The sample includes some 340,000 distinct CDR3 sequences, roughly 15% seen only once; the top ten take roughly 35%. What was sequenced was blood. These receptors all come from a woman aged 35 to 49 with Graves' ophthalmopathy. Each CDR3 is given with its conserved first and last residue.

V: TRBV6-1; J: TRBJ1-6; CDR3: CASSWGGYNSPLHF
V: TRBV3-1; J: TRBJ1-2; CDR3: CASSHRQGSHGYTF
V: TRBV12-3/TRBV12-4; J: TRBJ1-2; CDR3: CASSFSGDYGYTF
V: TRBV18; J: TRBJ2-1; CDR3: CASSPPLGRNEQFF
V: TRBV6-1; J: TRBJ2-7; CDR3: CASTTPRGEQYF
V: TRBV19; J: TRBJ2-2; CDR3: CASSVRLTTGELFF
V: TRBV7-6; J: TRBJ2-3; CDR3: CASSLVIDSTDTQYF
V: TRBV27; J: TRBJ2-1; CDR3: CASSELYNEQFF
V: TRBV19; J: TRBJ1-3; CDR3: CASSTHTGSGNTIYF
V: TRBV7-2; J: TRBJ2-7; CDR3: CASSTDSGGMRQYF
V: TRBV12-3/TRBV12-4; J: TRBJ1-1; CDR3: CASRPRGPPVNTEAFF
V: TRBV12-3/TRBV12-4; J: TRBJ2-4; CDR3: CASSHLITETKNIQYF
V: TRBV7-8; J: TRBJ2-5; CDR3: CASSLAGAEETQYF
V: TRBV6-2/TRBV6-3; J: TRBJ2-7; CDR3: CASSQNPGLHPKFSYEQYF
V: TRBV12-3/TRBV12-4; J: TRBJ2-2; CDR3: CASRPGQGLSTGELFF
V: TRBV7-2; J: TRBJ2-1; CDR3: CASSPGLVGGAIEQFF
V: TRBV11-2; J: TRBJ2-2; CDR3: CASRARGAAQSGELFF
V: TRBV7-2; J: TRBJ2-3; CDR3: CASSFPGTDTQYF
V: TRBV28; J: TRBJ1-4; CDR3: CASTRGEKLFF
V: TRBV11-2; J: TRBJ2-2; CDR3: CASSRPTLTNTGELFF
V: TRBV10-2; J: TRBJ1-5; CDR3: CASRGIRGQPQHF
V: TRBV28; J: TRBJ2-7; CDR3: CASSYSGQRAYEQYF
V: TRBV19; J: TRBJ1-6; CDR3: CASSEGTAYSPLHF
V: TRBV7-2; J: TRBJ2-5; CDR3: CASSLGQGEQETQYF
V: TRBV5-6; J: TRBJ2-7; CDR3: CASSPMDLAGGRSSYEQYF
V: TRBV5-1; J: TRBJ2-3; CDR3: CASSFLIESADTQYF
V: TRBV3-1; J: TRBJ2-2; CDR3: CASSHRRAPGELFF
V: TRBV2; J: TRBJ2-3; CDR3: CASSALAGGADTQYF
V: TRBV6-6; J: TRBJ2-5; CDR3: CASSYTSGNQETQYF
V: TRBV6-1; J: TRBJ1-1; CDR3: CASSSTPVQITEAFF
V: TRBV27; J: TRBJ2-7; CDR3: CASSPGQTSYEQYF
V: TRBV19; J: TRBJ1-4; CDR3: CASMGGKLFF
V: TRBV20-1; J: TRBJ2-1; CDR3: CSALRGAGVFNEQFF
V: TRBV25-1; J: TRBJ1-2; CDR3: CASSEWAIGGNGYTF
V: TRBV12-3/TRBV12-4; J: TRBJ1-5; CDR3: CASSFTQGASQPQHF
V: TRBV14; J: TRBJ2-3; CDR3: CASRATRGDLNTQYF
V: TRBV3-1; J: TRBJ2-1; CDR3: CASSHRVYEQFF
V: TRBV3-1; J: TRBJ2-1; CDR3: CASSQGRGGNAEQFF
V: TRBV6-1; J: TRBJ2-1; CDR3: CASSEIAGASYNEQFF
V: TRBV28; J: TRBJ1-5; CDR3: CASSTQLGVLAQPQHF
V: TRBV2; J: TRBJ2-7; CDR3: CASSEALRDVYEQYF
V: TRBV19; J: TRBJ1-6; CDR3: CASSMGDYSPLHF
V: TRBV2; J: TRBJ2-3; CDR3: CASSWTGQSSTDTQYF
V: TRBV30; J: TRBJ1-1; CDR3: CAQGQGDLRAFF
V: TRBV2; J: TRBJ2-3; CDR3: CASREIYSDTQYF
V: TRBV15; J: TRBJ1-6; CDR3: CATSSRTGVFEYYSPLHF
V: TRBV12-3/TRBV12-4; J: TRBJ1-1; CDR3: CASSLRGHLNTEAFF